A single sample is the source of the 18 T cell receptor beta chains below, sequenced in a study of cytomegalovirus exposure and HLA in healthy donors. Amplification used 60 Vbeta primers and 13 Jbeta primers. Here immunoSEQ multiplex PCR was the method, and the copy in TCRdb shows in-frame clones only, minus some. The sample has 150,000 to 200,000 clones, about 81% seen once. Sequencing was performed on PBMCs. These receptors came from a girl aged 5-17 years in good health and CMV-seropositive.

The rearrangement joins TRBV6-5 to TRBJ1-2; D is ambiguous. The CDR3 is made up of 11 amino acids. Germline-derived CDR1 and CDR2 are MNHEY and SVGAGI. The germline V and J ends were trimmed by 6 bases and 8 bases, with 10 bases remaining between them. The CDR3 DNA reads TGTGCCAGCAGCCCAGGAAGGGGCTACACCTTC. This encodes CASSPGRGYTF.

The chain is built from TRBV28 and TRBJ1-1; a possible D gene is TRBD1 (5 bases). Germline loops: CDR1 MDHEN, CDR2 SYDVKM. CDR3 length: 15 amino acids. V lost 3 bases to trimming and J lost 0 bases, with 11 bases between them. DNA of the CDR3: TGTGCCAGCAGTTTGGCAGGGTCTATGAACACTGAAGCTTTCTTT. Translation: CASSLAGSMNTEAFF. The whole variable domain, remainder taken from reference TRBV28 and TRBJ1-1, is DVKVTQSSRYLVKRTGEKVFLECVQDMDHENMFWYRQDPGLGLRLIYFSYDVKMKEKGDIPEGYSVSREKKERFSLILESASTNQTSMYLCASSLAGSMNTEAFFGQGTRLTVV.

The CDR3 protein is CASSPGLADSYEQYF. CDR3 DNA sequence: TGTGCCAGCAGCCCGGGACTAGCGGACTCCTACGAGCAGTACTTC. This sequence joins TRBV27 and TRBJ2-5, with TRBD2 matching 11 bases. The J call may not be correct, given that the DNA end is closer to TRBJ2-7. Germline V gene data show CDR1 as MNHEY and CDR2 as SMNVEV (reference sequence). The CDR3 length is 15 residues.

This clone was counted a single time. The V and J genes are TRBV11-3 and TRBJ1-2; 9 bases are a match to TRBD1. Trimming removed 3 bases from V and 6 bases from J; junction bases left unmatched: 5. The CDR3 is 14 residues long. Per the germline V gene, CDR1 is SGHNT and CDR2 is YENEEA. CDR3 in DNA: TGTGCCAGCAGCTTGGGACAGGGTGGGAATGGCTACACCTTC. Its protein product is CASSLGQGGNGYTF.

This chain connects TRBV19 to TRBJ2-1, with 13 positions matching TRBD2. V lost 4 bases and J lost 6; bases outside the gene matches: 6. The CDR3 consists of 16 residues. Germline loops: CDR1 LNHDA, CDR2 SQIVND (reference sequence). The CDR3 sequence is CASSTFGTSGANEQFF. CDR3 DNA: TGTGCCAGTAGTACCTTCGGGACTAGCGGGGCCAATGAGCAGTTCTTC.

The chain joins TRBV7-9 to TRBJ1-1; D may be TRBD1 (5 bases). The V end lost 5 bases, the J end lost 11 bases, and 12 bases lay between the germline ends. Germline V gene sequence: CDR1 SEHNR, CDR2 FQNEAQ (reference sequence). The CDR3 covers 11 residues. The CDR3 protein is CASSPGGEAFF. The CDR3 nucleotides are TGTGCCAGCAGCCCCGGGGGGGAGGCTTTCTTT.

The chain uses TRBV5-8 and TRBJ2-7; tentatively, D is TRBD1 (5 bases). The CDR3 covers 14 residues. Germline-derived CDR1 and CDR2 are SGHTS and YDEGEE. Trimming left V 2 bases short and J 1 base short, with 10 bases between. The CDR3 DNA reads TGTGCCAGCAGCTTCGGTAAGGGGTCCTACGAGCAGTACTTC. Its translation: CASSFGKGSYEQYF. The full variable domain, in which reference TRBV5-8 and TRBJ2-7 provide the parts outside the CDR3, is EAGVTQSPTHLIKTRGQQATLRCSPISGHTSVYWYQQALGLGLQFLLWYDEGEERNRGNFPPRFSGRQFPNYSSELNVNALELEDSALYLCASSFGKGSYEQYFGPGTRLTVT.

The genes are TRBV30 and TRBJ2-7; TRBD2 matches 8 bases. The junction had 4 bases not matched to a gene; V was cut back by 2 bases and J by 1 base. CDR3 size: 14 residues. Per the germline V gene, CDR1 is GTSNPN and CDR2 is SVGIG (reference sequence). CDR3 nucleotide sequence: TGTGCCTGGAGTTTATCTAGCGGGTCCTACGAGCAGTACTTC. Its translation: CAWSLSSGSYEQYF.

J is TRBJ2-1 and V is TRBV28; D might be TRBD1 (6 bases). V was cut by 1 base and J by 0 bases, with 19 bases left in between. CDR3 length equals 19 residues. Germline V gene data show CDR1 as MDHEN and CDR2 as SYDVKM. The CDR3 region has the DNA TGTGCCAGCAGTTTATCCACGCCTTACCGACAGGCCTCCTACAATGAGCAGTTCTTC. This gives the protein CASSLSTPYRQASYNEQFF.

The rearrangement uses TRBV27 and TRBJ2-3, with 9 bases fitting TRBD1. This CDR3 comprises 15 residues. In germline, CDR1 is MNHEY, CDR2 SMNVEV (reference sequence). V was pared by 10 bases and J by 2 bases, with 10 bases of the junction left unmatched. Written as DNA, the CDR3 is TGTGCCAATCCCGGGACAGGGCAGCCCACAGATACGCAGTATTTT. Amino acid sequence: CANPGTGQPTDTQYF.

This chain uses TRBV4-1 with TRBJ2-1, with TRBD2 as a possible D gene (6 bases). This CDR3 spans 16 amino acids. V was clipped by 0 bases and J by 10 bases, with 19 bases between them. Germline assignment: CDR1 MGHRA and CDR2 YSYEKL. The CDR3, as DNA: TGCGCCAGCAGCCAAGATGCACTAGCCCTAAAAGGAGAGCAGTTCTTC. This encodes CASSQDALALKGEQFF.

The genes are TRBV10-3 and TRBJ2-1; 10 positions agree with TRBD1. Trimming at V came to 8 bases and at J to 7 bases, leaving 5 bases not matched to a gene. Germline assignment: CDR1 ENHRY and CDR2 SYGVKD. This CDR3 is built from 13 residues. For the CDR3, the DNA is TGTGCCATCCGGGACAGGGGTTTGAATGAGCAGTTCTTC. This encodes CAIRDRGLNEQFF.

The gene calls are TRBV7-2 and TRBJ1-1, with D maybe TRBD1 (6 bases). The CDR3 totals 15 residues. The ends were cut back, 1 base at V and 4 bases at J, with 13 bases in the middle. CDR1 is SGHTA, CDR2 FQGNSA, per germline. CDR3 amino acids: CASSLDGGRITEAFF. CDR3 DNA sequence: TGTGCCAGCAGCTTAGACGGGGGGCGGATCACTGAAGCTTTCTTT.

The rearrangement joins TRBV5-5 to TRBJ2-5, with a weak D call TRBD1 (5 bases). CDR3 length: 14 amino acids. The germline V gene encodes CDR1 SGHKS and CDR2 YYEKEE (reference sequence). V dropped 0 bases and J dropped 2 bases, with 8 bases sitting between them. As DNA, the CDR3 is TGTGCCAGCAGCTTGGCGGCAGGGCAAGAGACCCAGTACTTC. Its translation: CASSLAAGQETQYF. Looking up the rest from reference TRBV5-5 and TRBJ2-5 gives the full variable domain: DAGVTQSPTHLIKTRGQQVTLRCSPISGHKSVSWYQQVLGQGPQFIFQYYEKEERGRGNFPDRFSARQFPNYSSELNVNALLLGDSALYLCASSLAAGQETQYFGPGTRLLVL.

This clone was seen only a few times. The chain has TRBV5-4 and TRBJ1-1; 8 nucleotides line up with TRBD1. V shed 0 bases and J 8 bases; nucleotides not matched to a gene: 9. Germline values: CDR1 SGHNT, CDR2 YYREEE (reference sequence). There are 15 residues in the CDR3. Written as DNA, the CDR3 is TGTGCCAGCAGCTTGGAAGACAGGGGCATCTCAGAAGCTTTCTTT. Translation gives CASSLEDRGISEAFF.

This clone has just a few counts. The chain combines TRBV15 with TRBJ2-7; no clear D gene. The germline gives CDR1 LNHNV, CDR2 YYDKDF (reference sequence). V lost 9 bases and J 2 bases, leaving 11 bases between the germline ends. This CDR3 comprises 12 residues. CDR3 nucleotide sequence: TGTGCCACAGAGCCGCTTCCCTACGAGCAGTACTTC. Its translation is CATEPLPYEQYF.

The V gene is TRBV15, the J gene TRBJ1-5; D might be TRBD1 (5 bases). The CDR3 is 15 amino acids. Trimming shortened V by 0 bases and J by 2 bases, and 8 bases separated the two germline ends. Germline loops: CDR1 LNHNV, CDR2 YYDKDF (reference sequence). The chain's CDR3 is CATSRERGGNQPQHF. The CDR3 DNA reads TGTGCCACCAGCAGAGAAAGGGGTGGCAATCAGCCCCAGCATTTT.

The chain employs TRBV27 and TRBJ2-4, with D possibly matching TRBD1 (6 bases). CDR3 length: 16 amino acids. The ends were cut back, 3 bases at V and 0 bases at J, with 12 bases in the middle. The germline gives CDR1 MNHEY, CDR2 SMNVEV (reference sequence). CDR3 DNA sequence: TGTGCCAGCAGTTTTCTGGACAGTCTAGCCAAAAACATTCAGTACTTC. Its protein product is CASSFLDSLAKNIQYF.